The clone carrying this T cell receptor (beta chain) occurred a few times. No antigen is known for it. Germline lookup yields CDR1 GTSNPN and CDR2 SVGIG (reference sequence). V was trimmed by 2 bases and J by 0 bases, leaving 9 bases between them. The CDR3 spans 14 residues. The study sampled nominally healthy donors, though unrecorded immune exposures were likely. This entry belongs to a study of cytomegalovirus exposure and HLA in healthy donors. Whole-study results and caveats: Specific recognition of CMV antigens was confirmed in vitro for a few chains (all CMV-associated). TCR beta sequences reportedly predicted most subjects' HLA-A and HLA-B alleles accurately.

The study ran its PCR with 60 Vbeta and 13 Jbeta primers. Only in-frame clones appear in the TCRdb table, and some are missing; sequencing was by immunoSEQ multiplex PCR. Among under 200,000 clones listed, 68% were seen once. Material for sequencing was PBMCs. The TCR comes from a woman aged 18-29 years in good health and CMV-seropositive. The chain joins TRBV30 to TRBJ2-3, with D uncertain. The CDR3 DNA follows: TGTGCCTGGAGTAAACATATTAGCACAGATACGCAGTATTTT. Translating gives CAWSKHISTDTQYF.